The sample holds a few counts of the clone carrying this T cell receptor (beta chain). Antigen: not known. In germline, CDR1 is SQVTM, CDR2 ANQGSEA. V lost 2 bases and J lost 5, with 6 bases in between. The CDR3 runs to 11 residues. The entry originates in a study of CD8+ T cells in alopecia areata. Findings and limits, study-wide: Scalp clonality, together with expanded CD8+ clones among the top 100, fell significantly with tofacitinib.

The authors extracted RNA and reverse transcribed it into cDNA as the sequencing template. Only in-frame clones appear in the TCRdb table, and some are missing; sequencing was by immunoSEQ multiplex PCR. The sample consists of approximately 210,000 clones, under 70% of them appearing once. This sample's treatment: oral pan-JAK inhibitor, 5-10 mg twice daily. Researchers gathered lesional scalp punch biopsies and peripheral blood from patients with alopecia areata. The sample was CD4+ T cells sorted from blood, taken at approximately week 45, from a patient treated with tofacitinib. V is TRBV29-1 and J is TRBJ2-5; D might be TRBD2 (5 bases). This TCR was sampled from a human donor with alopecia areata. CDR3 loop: CSVEPGETQYF. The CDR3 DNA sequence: TGCAGCGTTGAACCGGGGGAGACCCAGTACTTC.